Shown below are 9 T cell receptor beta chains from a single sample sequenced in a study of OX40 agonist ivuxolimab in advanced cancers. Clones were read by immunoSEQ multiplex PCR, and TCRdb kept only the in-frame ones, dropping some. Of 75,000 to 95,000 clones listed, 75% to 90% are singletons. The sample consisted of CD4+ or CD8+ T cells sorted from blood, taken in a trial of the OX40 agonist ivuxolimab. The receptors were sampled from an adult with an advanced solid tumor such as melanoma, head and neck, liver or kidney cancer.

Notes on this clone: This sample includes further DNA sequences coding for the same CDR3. CDR3 DNA sequence: TGTGCCAGCAGCGTAGATTTGGGTGGGGGCAGTAGGCGGAGATTCTATGGCTACACCTTC. Its translation is CASSVDLGGGSRRRFYGYTF. J is TRBJ1-2 and V is TRBV9; D is perhaps TRBD1 (6 bases). The ends were cut back, 0 bases at V and 4 bases at J, with 28 bases in the middle. The CDR3 loop spans 20 amino acids. In germline, CDR1 is SGDLS, CDR2 YYNGEE.

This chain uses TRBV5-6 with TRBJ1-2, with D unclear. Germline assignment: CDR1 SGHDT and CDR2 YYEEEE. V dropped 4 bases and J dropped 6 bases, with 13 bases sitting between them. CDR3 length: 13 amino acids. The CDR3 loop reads CASSPLRRHGYTF. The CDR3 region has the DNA TGTGCCAGCAGCCCCCTGAGACGGCATGGCTACACCTTC.

The CDR3 here is CASSLGLAETQYF. In nucleotides, the CDR3 is TGTGCCAGCAGCTTAGGACTAGCGGAGACCCAGTACTTC. V and J are TRBV11-2 and TRBJ2-5; 8 bases map to TRBD2. The length of the CDR3 is 13 residues. The V gene's germline CDR1 is SGHAT and CDR2 FQNNGV. The V segment lost 1 base and the J segment 5 bases; nucleotides outside the gene matches: 0.

This chain's CDR3 is CASSSLAAAETQYF. The CDR3 DNA follows: TGTGCCAGCAGCTCCTTAGCGGCAGCAGAGACCCAGTACTTC. The chain recombines TRBV7-6 with TRBJ2-5, with D perhaps matching TRBD2 (6 bases). The CDR3 length is 14 residues. From germline, CDR1 is SGHVS and CDR2 FNYEAQ. V dropped 4 bases and J dropped 4 bases, with 13 bases sitting between them.

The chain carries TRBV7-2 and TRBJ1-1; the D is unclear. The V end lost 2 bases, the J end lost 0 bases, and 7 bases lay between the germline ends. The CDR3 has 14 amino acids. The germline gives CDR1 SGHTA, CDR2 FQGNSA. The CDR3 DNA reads TGTGCCAGCAGCTTACTACACATGAACACTGAAGCTTTCTTT. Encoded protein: CASSLLHMNTEAFF.

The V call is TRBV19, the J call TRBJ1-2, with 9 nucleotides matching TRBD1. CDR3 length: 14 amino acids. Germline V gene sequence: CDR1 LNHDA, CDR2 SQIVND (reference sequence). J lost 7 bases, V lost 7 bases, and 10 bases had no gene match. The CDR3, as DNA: TGTGCCAGTACCCCGCGACAGGGGGGGAGTGGCTACACCTTC. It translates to CASTPRQGGSGYTF.

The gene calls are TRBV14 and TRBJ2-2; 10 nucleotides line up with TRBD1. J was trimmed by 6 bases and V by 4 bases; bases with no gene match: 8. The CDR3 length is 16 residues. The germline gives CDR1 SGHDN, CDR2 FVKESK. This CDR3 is CASSPPGDRGSGELFF. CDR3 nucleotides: TGTGCCAGCAGCCCCCCTGGGGACAGGGGCTCCGGGGAGCTGTTTTTT.

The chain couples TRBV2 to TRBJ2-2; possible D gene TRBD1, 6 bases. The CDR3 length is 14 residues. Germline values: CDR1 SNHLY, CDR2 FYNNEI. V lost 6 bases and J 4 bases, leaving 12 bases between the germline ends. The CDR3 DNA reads TGTGCCAGCAGGGCCGGACAGACCACCGGGGAGCTGTTTTTT. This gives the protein CASRAGQTTGELFF. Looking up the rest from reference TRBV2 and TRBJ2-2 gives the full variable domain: EPEVTQTPSHQVTQMGQEVILRCVPISNHLYFYWYRQILGQKVEFLVSFYNNEISEKSEIFDDQFSVERPDGSNFTLKIRSTKLEDSAMYFCASRAGQTTGELFFGEGSRLTVL.

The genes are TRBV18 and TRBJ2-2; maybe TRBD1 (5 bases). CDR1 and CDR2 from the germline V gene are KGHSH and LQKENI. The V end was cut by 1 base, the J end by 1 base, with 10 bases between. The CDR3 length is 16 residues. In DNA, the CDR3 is TGTGCCAGCTCACCACTCAGGGCCGAGAACACCGGGGAGCTGTTTTTT. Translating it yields CASSPLRAENTGELFF.